One sample yielded the 22 T cell receptor beta chains listed below, sequenced in a study of cytomegalovirus exposure and HLA in healthy donors (TCRdb year 2017). Library preparation employed the immunoSEQ multiplex PCR assay. The clones in this table, taken by TCRdb from immuneACCESS, are in-frame only. Not every clone is retained; where verified, under half of the shortfall comes from an unresolved V gene, and the cause of the rest is unknown. Here the sample has about 110,000 clones; about 85% occur a single time. The biggest ten clones account for around 3.1% of the sample. Sample: PBMCs. Receptors originate from a woman aged 18-30 years in good health and CMV-seronegative.

The gene calls are TRBV6-1 and TRBJ1-2, with no clear D. Trimming left V 2 bases short and J 8 bases short, with 15 bases between. The CDR3 length is 14 residues. The germline CDR1 and CDR2 sequences are MNHNS and SASEGT. For the CDR3, the DNA is TGTGCCAGCAGTGAAATTTTGGCAGGTGGGGGCTACACCTTC. It encodes CASSEILAGGGYTF.

The chain links TRBV7-9 to TRBJ1-1; 10 positions match TRBD1. The trim removed 10 bases at V and 0 bases at J, leaving 8 bases unmatched. The germline V gene has CDR1 SEHNR and CDR2 FQNEAQ (reference sequence). The CDR3 consists of 15 residues. The CDR3 nucleotides are TGTGCCACCAGACAGGGGGCCCCCATGAACACTGAAGCTTTCTTT. Amino acid sequence: CATRQGAPMNTEAFF.

The CDR3, as DNA: TGTGCCAGCAGCTTGGCGGGGTGGAGGGCTGGCGAGCAGTACTTC. Translation: CASSLAGWRAGEQYF. The genes are TRBV5-4 and TRBJ2-7; perhaps TRBD2 as D (6 bases). Germline V gene data show CDR1 as SGHNT and CDR2 as YYREEE (reference sequence). The V end lost 0 bases, the J end lost 6 bases, and 16 bases lay between the germline ends. The CDR3 extends over 15 amino acids.

This chain uses TRBV9 with TRBJ2-7; D may be TRBD2 (6 bases). CDR1 is SGDLS, CDR2 YYNGEE, per germline. The V end was cut by 0 bases, the J end by 3 bases, with 13 bases between. The length of the CDR3 is 15 residues. Here the CDR3 reads CASSVDGGVGYEQYF. CDR3 in DNA: TGTGCCAGCAGCGTAGATGGCGGGGTCGGCTACGAGCAGTACTTC.

The rearrangement links TRBV5-5 to TRBJ1-1; D is perhaps TRBD1 (5 bases). The CDR3 runs 15 residues. Germline CDR1 is SGHKS and CDR2 is YYEKEE (reference sequence). The V gene lost 3 bases and the J gene lost 1 base, with 13 bases spanning the gap. Written as DNA, the CDR3 is TGTGCCAGCAGCTGGTACCGGGGGGGGAACACTGAAGCTTTCTTT. This encodes CASSWYRGGNTEAFF.

This chain links TRBV5-1 with TRBJ1-2; maybe TRBD1 (5 bases). V lost 2 bases and J lost 1, with 12 bases in between. There are 15 residues in the CDR3. Germline loops: CDR1 SGHRS, CDR2 YFSETQ. CDR3 DNA: TGCGCCAGCAGCTTAAGTTCGGGGGTTAACTATGGCTACACCTTC. Its translation is CASSLSSGVNYGYTF.

The count of this clone is one. Other DNA sequences from this sample encode an identical CDR3 as well. The chain joins TRBV5-1 to TRBJ1-1; D not resolved. The germline V gene encodes CDR1 SGHRS and CDR2 YFSETQ. V was cut by 4 bases and J by 0 bases, with 7 bases left in between. This CDR3 is built from 13 residues. In nucleotides, the CDR3 is TGCGCCAGCAGCCGCGATATGAACACTGAAGCTTTCTTT. It codes for CASSRDMNTEAFF.

J is TRBJ2-7 and V is TRBV5-6; 8 bases align to TRBD2. Germline V CDR1 and CDR2: SGHDT, YYEEEE. The CDR3 is made up of 19 amino acids. V was pared by 2 bases and J by 4 bases, with 20 bases of the junction left unmatched. The CDR3 spells CASSLTAAPGERGRYEQYF. CDR3 coding DNA: TGTGCCAGCAGCTTAACAGCCGCCCCGGGGGAGCGGGGGAGGTACGAGCAGTACTTC.

The chain is built from TRBV28 and TRBJ2-2; the D is unclear. Looked up from germline, CDR1 is MDHEN and CDR2 is SYDVKM. CDR3 length equals 15 residues. Trimming pared 6 bases from V and 1 base from J, leaving 12 bases between. The CDR3 DNA sequence: TGTGCCAGCAGCGTGGGCCTCGGGAACACCGGGGAGCTGTTTTTT. Translation gives CASSVGLGNTGELFF.

V gene TRBV9 combines with J gene TRBJ2-2; 7 bases are shared with TRBD1. With V trimmed by 2 bases and J by 0 bases, 10 bases remained unmatched. The germline V gene has CDR1 SGDLS and CDR2 YYNGEE. This CDR3 is 18 amino acids long. DNA of the CDR3: TGTGCCAGCAGCGTCCTCGGGGTGGGGACAGCGAACACCGGGGAGCTGTTTTTT. Protein: CASSVLGVGTANTGELFF.

The genes are TRBV7-9 and TRBJ2-3, with TRBD2 matching 11 bases. The CDR3 length is 17 residues. Germline CDR1 reads SEHNR; CDR2 reads FQNEAQ (reference sequence). The junction had 9 bases not matched to a gene; V was cut back by 5 bases and J by 2 bases. The CDR3, as DNA: TGTGCCAGCAGCCCTCTAGCGGGGGGCCCCTTCACAGATACGCAGTATTTT. Encoded protein: CASSPLAGGPFTDTQYF.

The J gene is TRBJ1-1, the V gene TRBV5-6, with a weak D call TRBD1 (5 bases). In germline, CDR1 is SGHDT, CDR2 YYEEEE. The CDR3 totals 14 residues. V dropped 4 bases and J dropped 4 bases, with 14 bases sitting between them. CDR3 residues: CASSPQGFLTEAFF. CDR3 nucleotide sequence: TGTGCCAGCAGCCCTCAGGGCTTTCTCACTGAAGCTTTCTTT. The full variable domain, completed using reference TRBV5-6 and TRBJ1-1, is DAGVTQSPTHLIKTRGQQVTLRCSPKSGHDTVSWYQQALGQGPQFIFQYYEEEERQRGNFPDRFSGHQFPNYSSELNVNALLLGDSALYLCASSPQGFLTEAFFGQGTRLTVV.

The chain employs TRBV27 and TRBJ1-4, with D maybe TRBD1 (6 bases). V was shortened by 6 bases and J by 3 bases, with 11 bases between the two germline ends. This CDR3 is 14 amino acids long. Germline V lookup: CDR1 MNHEY, CDR2 SMNVEV (reference sequence). As DNA, the CDR3 is TGTGCCAGCAGGAGGGGGTGGGCTAATGAAAAACTGTTTTTT. Encoded protein: CASRRGWANEKLFF.

Only a few counts were recorded for this clone. The rearrangement links TRBV7-2 to TRBJ1-2, with D possibly TRBD1 on 5 matching bases. Trimming left V 5 bases short and J 7 bases short, with 23 bases between. Germline CDR1 reads SGHTA; CDR2 reads FQGNSA. The CDR3 length is 16 residues. CDR3 loop: CASSGRLRQGIAGYTF. The DNA of the CDR3 is TGTGCCAGCAGCGGACGGCTGCGGCAGGGAATCGCTGGCTACACCTTC.

J is TRBJ1-6 and V is TRBV30, with 7 bases fitting TRBD1. Per germline, CDR1 GTSNPN and CDR2 SVGIG (reference sequence). Losses at the gene ends were 1 base for V and 8 bases for J; bases not matched to a gene: 2. The CDR3 length is 13 residues. The CDR3 loop reads CAWSGDRYSPLHF. The CDR3 DNA sequence: TGTGCCTGGAGTGGGGACAGATATTCACCCCTCCACTTT.

The V gene is TRBV5-1, the J gene TRBJ2-7; D gene unclear. CDR3 length: 16 residues. The V and J ends lost 0 bases and 2 bases respectively, with 15 bases between them. The germline V gene has CDR1 SGHRS and CDR2 YFSETQ. In nucleotides, the CDR3 is TGCGCCAGCAGCTTGGCCTTGACGACTCCCGCCTACGAGCAGTACTTC. Its protein product is CASSLALTTPAYEQYF.

V is TRBV5-6 and J is TRBJ2-3; 8 bases are shared with TRBD1. The CDR3 contains 18 residues. In germline, CDR1 is SGHDT, CDR2 YYEEEE. J gave up 5 bases and V 1 base, and 15 bases lay outside the gene matches. The CDR3, as DNA: TGTGCCAGCAGCTTGAAGTTGGAGACAGGGGCGGCACAAGATACGCAGTATTTT. Translated: CASSLKLETGAAQDTQYF.

The chain has TRBV12-5 and TRBJ2-5; perhaps TRBD2 as D (5 bases). V was cut by 5 bases and J by 3 bases, with 7 bases left in between. Germline loops: CDR1 LGHNT, CDR2 FRNRAP. CDR3 length equals 12 residues. The CDR3 spells CASGLSEETQYF. The CDR3 DNA reads as TGTGCTAGTGGTCTTAGCGAAGAGACCCAGTACTTC. The full variable domain, completed using reference TRBV12-5 and TRBJ2-5, is DARVTQTPRHKVTEMGQEVTMRCQPILGHNTVFWYRQTMMQGLELLAYFRNRAPLDDSGMPKDRFSAEMPDATLATLKIQPSEPRDSAVYFCASGLSEETQYFGPGTRLLVL.

The genes are TRBV6-1 and TRBJ2-7; no firm D call. V shed 6 bases and J shed 5 bases, with 14 bases lying between them. Germline values: CDR1 MNHNS, CDR2 SASEGT. The CDR3 is 13 residues long. Here the CDR3 DNA reads TGTGCCAGCAGCCCCCCCTATACCGACGAGCAGTACTTC. Protein: CASSPPYTDEQYF.

To note about this clone: The sample has other DNA sequences that encode this CDR3 too. This chain links TRBV5-1 with TRBJ1-1, with 9 bases fitting TRBD1. Trimming at V came to 4 bases and at J to 1 base, leaving 2 bases not matched to a gene. Germline CDR1 reads SGHRS; CDR2 reads YFSETQ. This CDR3 is 14 amino acids long. CDR3 DNA sequence: TGCGCCAGCAGCCCGGGACAGGGGAACACTGAAGCTTTCTTT. It translates to CASSPGQGNTEAFF.

CDR3 region: CASSERTGGRETQYF. The CDR3 nucleotides are TGTGCCAGCAGTGAACGGACAGGGGGCCGAGAGACCCAGTACTTC. The chain couples TRBV2 to TRBJ2-5, with 11 positions matching TRBD1. Germline V gene sequence: CDR1 SNHLY, CDR2 FYNNEI. The junction had 3 bases not matched to a gene; V was cut back by 2 bases and J by 4 bases. This CDR3 comprises 15 residues.

V and J are TRBV25-1 and TRBJ2-3, with D hard to call. The CDR3 sequence is 13 residues long. Germline V gene data show CDR1 as MGHDK and CDR2 as SYGVNS. The V gene lost 3 bases and the J gene lost 6 bases, with 10 bases spanning the gap. The CDR3 DNA reads TGTGCCAGCAGTGACTTTGGAGTTGATACGCAGTATTTT. It specifies CASSDFGVDTQYF.